Sequencing of this T cell receptor (beta chain) was carried out in a study of human T cells and chemical hapten exposure. The CDR3 extends over 15 amino acids. Germline CDR1 is SNHLY and CDR2 is FYNNEI. Trimming pared 4 bases from V and 1 base from J, leaving 13 bases between. In TCRdb, the RACE reads were re-called with MiXCR into one record per CDR3 protein. This table holds around 50,000 distinct CDR3 sequences, about a tenth found once. The time point here: patch test 2, 6 weeks after DPC sensitization. This sample's treatment: therapeutic diphenylcyclopropenone sensitization with weekly scalp DPC.

V and J are TRBV2 and TRBJ1-1; no firm D call. The source of this sequence is a woman aged 50 to 60 with alopecia areata. Some clones in this sample may be carry-over from other donors' samples. The source material was whole blood, sampled in connection with sensitization to the hapten diphenylcyclopropenone (DPC). The CDR3 reads CASSALGMENTEAFF. CDR3 DNA sequence: TGTGCCAGCAGTGCGCTAGGGATGGAGAACACTGAAGCTTTCTTT.